This T cell receptor beta chain was observed in a study of cytomegalovirus exposure and HLA in healthy donors. The study's findings and limits: A later analysis by the authors found several of the most significant clusters apparently linked to common viral pathogens.

The CDR3 extends over 15 amino acids. CDR1 LNHNV and CDR2 YYDKDF come from the germline V gene (reference sequence). The V end was cut by 0 bases, the J end by 0 bases, with 7 bases between. The PCR used 60 Vbeta and 13 Jbeta primers. Profiled with immunoSEQ multiplex PCR; TCRdb holds only in-frame clones, not every one. The sample holds roughly 80,000 clones. A note on this clone: Antigen specificity is unknown.

This chain uses TRBV15 with TRBJ2-3; weak D call: TRBD2 (5 bases). This TCR came from a man between 50 and 59 years old in good health and CMV-seropositive. Input material: PBMCs. The CDR3 sequence is CATSRDRTSTDTQYF. CDR3 DNA sequence: TGTGCCACCAGCAGAGATCGGACTAGCACAGATACGCAGTATTTT.